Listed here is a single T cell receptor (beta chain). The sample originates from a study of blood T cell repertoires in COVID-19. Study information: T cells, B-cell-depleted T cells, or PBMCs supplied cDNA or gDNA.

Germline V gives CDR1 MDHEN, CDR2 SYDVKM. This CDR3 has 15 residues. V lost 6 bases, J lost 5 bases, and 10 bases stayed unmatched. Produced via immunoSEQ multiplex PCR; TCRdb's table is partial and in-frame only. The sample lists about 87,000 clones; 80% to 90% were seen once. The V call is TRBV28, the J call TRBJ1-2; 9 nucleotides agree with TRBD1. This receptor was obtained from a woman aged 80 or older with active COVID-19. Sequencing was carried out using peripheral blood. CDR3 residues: CASSRTTGGGYGYTF. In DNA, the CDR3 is TGTGCCAGCAGCCGAACCACAGGGGGCGGTTATGGCTACACCTTC.